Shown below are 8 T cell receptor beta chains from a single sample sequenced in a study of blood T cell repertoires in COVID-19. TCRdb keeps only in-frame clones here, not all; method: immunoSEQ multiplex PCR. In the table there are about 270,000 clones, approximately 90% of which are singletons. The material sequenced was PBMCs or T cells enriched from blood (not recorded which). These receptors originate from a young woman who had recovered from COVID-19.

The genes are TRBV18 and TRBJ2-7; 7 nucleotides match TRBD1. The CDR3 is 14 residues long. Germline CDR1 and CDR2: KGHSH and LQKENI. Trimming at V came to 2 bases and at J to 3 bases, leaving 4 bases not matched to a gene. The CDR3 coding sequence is TGTGCCAGCTCACCAACGGGACAGCTCTACGAGCAGTACTTC. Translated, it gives CASSPTGQLYEQYF.

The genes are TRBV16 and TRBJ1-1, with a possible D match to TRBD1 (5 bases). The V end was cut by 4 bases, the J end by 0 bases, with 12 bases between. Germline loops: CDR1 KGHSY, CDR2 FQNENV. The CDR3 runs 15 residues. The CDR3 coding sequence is TGTGCCAGCAGCCCCCACACCAGGGTGAACACTGAAGCTTTCTTT. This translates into CASSPHTRVNTEAFF. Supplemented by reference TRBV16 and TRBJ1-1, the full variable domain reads GEEVAQTPKHLVRGEGQKAKLYCAPIKGHSYVFWYQQVLKNEFKFLISFQNENVFDETGMPKERFSAKCLPNSPCSLEIQATKLEDSAVYFCASSPHTRVNTEAFFGQGTRLTVV.

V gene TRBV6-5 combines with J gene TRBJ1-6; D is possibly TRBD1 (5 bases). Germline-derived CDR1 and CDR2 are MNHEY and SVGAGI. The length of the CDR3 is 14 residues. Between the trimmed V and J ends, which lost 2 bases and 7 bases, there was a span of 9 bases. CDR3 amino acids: CASSYQGPNSPLHF. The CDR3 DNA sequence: TGTGCCAGCAGTTACCAGGGTCCAAATTCACCCCTCCACTTT.

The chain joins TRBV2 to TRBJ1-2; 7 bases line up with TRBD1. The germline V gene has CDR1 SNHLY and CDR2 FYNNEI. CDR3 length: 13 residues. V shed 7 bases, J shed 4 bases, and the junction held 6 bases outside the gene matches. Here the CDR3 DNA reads TGTGCCAGCACCCAGGGGGTCATCTATGGCTACACCTTC. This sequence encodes CASTQGVIYGYTF.

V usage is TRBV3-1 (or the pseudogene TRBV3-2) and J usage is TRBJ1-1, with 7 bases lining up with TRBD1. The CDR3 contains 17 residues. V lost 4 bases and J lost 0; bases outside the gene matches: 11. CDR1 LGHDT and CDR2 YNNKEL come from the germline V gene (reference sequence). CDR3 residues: CASSPPTGKVMNTEAFF. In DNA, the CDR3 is TGTGCCAGCAGCCCCCCGACAGGGAAGGTTATGAACACTGAAGCTTTCTTT.

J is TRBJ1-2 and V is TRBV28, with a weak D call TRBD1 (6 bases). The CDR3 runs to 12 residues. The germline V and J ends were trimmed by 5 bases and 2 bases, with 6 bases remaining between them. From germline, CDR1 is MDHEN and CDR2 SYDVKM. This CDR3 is CASSDRNYGYTF. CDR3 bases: TGTGCCAGCAGTGACAGGAACTATGGCTACACCTTC.

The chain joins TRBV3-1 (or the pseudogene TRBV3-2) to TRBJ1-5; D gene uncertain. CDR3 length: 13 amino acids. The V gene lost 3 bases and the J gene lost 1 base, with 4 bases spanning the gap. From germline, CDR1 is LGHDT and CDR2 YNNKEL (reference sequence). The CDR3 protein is CASSHLSNQPQHF. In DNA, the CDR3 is TGTGCCAGCAGCCATTTAAGCAATCAGCCCCAGCATTTT.

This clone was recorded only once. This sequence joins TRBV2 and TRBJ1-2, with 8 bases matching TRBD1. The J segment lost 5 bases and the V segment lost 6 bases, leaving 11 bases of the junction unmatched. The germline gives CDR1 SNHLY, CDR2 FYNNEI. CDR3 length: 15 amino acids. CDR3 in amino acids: CASSSLGQGWYGYTF. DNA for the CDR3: TGTGCCAGCAGCAGCCTCGGACAGGGATGGTATGGCTACACCTTC.